The clone carrying this TCR beta chain came up a few times. Other DNA sequences of this sample code for an identical CDR3. Original handling: Quantification of nucleated cells was approximated via reference gene primer amplification. Only in-frame clones appear in the TCRdb table, and some are missing; sequencing was by immunoSEQ multiplex PCR. From that table come the V and J calls and clone size; the DNA was used to work out D and trimming. The sample has approximately 140,000 clones, about 80% seen once. The CDR3 is made up of 11 amino acids. The germline CDR1 and CDR2 sequences are DFQATT and SNEGSKA (reference sequence). Trimming took off 3 bases at V and 6 bases at J, with 6 bases between the two ends. The data were taken from a study of blood T cell repertoires in COVID-19. Whole-study context: The samples span acute and convalescent COVID-19 from the United States, Italy and Spain. T cells, B-cell-depleted T cells, or PBMCs supplied cDNA or gDNA.

This sequence joins TRBV20-1 and TRBJ2-1; tentatively, D is TRBD2 (5 bases). The sequenced material came from peripheral blood. This clonotype was sampled from a human donor in a cohort sampled during active COVID-19. CDR3 nucleotides: TGCAGTGCTAGTCGGGGCAATGAGCAGTTCTTC. It specifies CSASRGNEQFF.